This T cell receptor beta chain was identified in a study of blood T cell repertoires in COVID-19. In the study overall: T cells, B-cell-depleted T cells, or PBMCs supplied cDNA or gDNA.

TCRdb keeps only in-frame clones here, not all; method: immunoSEQ multiplex PCR. The sample includes 170,000 or so clones, 80% to 85% of them seen just once. Germline V gene sequence: CDR1 MGHRA, CDR2 YSYEKL. V was pared by 4 bases and J by 2 bases, with 8 bases between. This CDR3 is 13 amino acids long. The sample comprised peripheral blood. The V and J genes are TRBV4-1 and TRBJ2-5; D gene unclear. The clonotype was recovered from a woman aged 55-70 years with acute or convalescent COVID-19. The chain's CDR3 is CASSPLQQETQYF. Here the CDR3 DNA reads TGCGCCAGCAGCCCTTTACAGCAAGAGACCCAGTACTTC.